The clone carrying this T cell receptor (beta chain) has a count of ten or more. Its antigen is currently unknown. This record comes from a study of T cells after yellow fever vaccination. Study context: Some fractions had low cell numbers, and these were prepared with SMART-Seq v4 Ultra Low Input.

The CDR3 loop spans 14 amino acids. CDR1 and CDR2 (germline): SGHRS, YFSETQ. Trimming at V came to 3 bases and at J to 3 bases, leaving 3 bases not matched to a gene. TCRdb fed the 5' RACE reads into MiXCR, producing one record per CDR3 protein. Found here are just over 300,000 distinct CDR3 sequences, around 3.6% of them singletons; the top ten hold 20% to 30%. Study observations and caveats: There was a small share of clonotypes that showed up in both the CD4 and CD8 compartments.

This rearrangement joins TRBV5-1 to TRBJ2-7, with 10 bases matching TRBD1. Specimen: PBMCs, collected on the day of the yellow fever booster vaccination. The receptor was derived from a man aged 18 to 29 who received the YFV17D yellow fever vaccine. The CDR3 reads CASSWGTGVYEQYF. CDR3 nucleotides: TGCGCCAGCAGCTGGGGGACAGGGGTCTACGAGCAGTACTTC.